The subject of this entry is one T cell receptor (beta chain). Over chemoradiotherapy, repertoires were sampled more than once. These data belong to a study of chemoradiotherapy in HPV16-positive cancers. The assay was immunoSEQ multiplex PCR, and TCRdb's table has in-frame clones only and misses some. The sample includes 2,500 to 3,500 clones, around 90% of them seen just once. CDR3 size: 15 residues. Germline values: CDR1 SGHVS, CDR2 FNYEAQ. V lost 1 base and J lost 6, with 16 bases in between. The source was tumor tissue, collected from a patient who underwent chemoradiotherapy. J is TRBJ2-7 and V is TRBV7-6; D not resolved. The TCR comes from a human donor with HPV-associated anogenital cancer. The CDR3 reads CASSLDSNSGAEQYF. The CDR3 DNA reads TGTGCCAGCAGCTTAGACTCAAACTCTGGAGCCGAGCAGTACTTC. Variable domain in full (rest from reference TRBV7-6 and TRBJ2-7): GAGVSQSPRYKVTKRGQDVALRCDPISGHVSLYWYRQALGQGPEFLTYFNYEAQQDKSGLPNDRFSAERPEGSISTLTIQRTEQRDSAMYRCASSLDSNSGAEQYFGPGTRLTVT.